This record covers a single TCR beta chain. Its specificity is not known. Because it lacks the conserved phenylalanine or tryptophan at the end, this CDR3 is likely a read error. It is unclear where the CDR3 begins or ends on the DNA, so no DNA is shown, and the CDR3 is as TCRdb lists it. The sample is drawn from a study of tumor-infiltrating lymphocytes in primary liver carcinoma. At the level of the study: The cohort included men and women aged 30 to 69 years. About 3.5 to 7.5 million productive TCRbeta reads were obtained from the samples, with similar numbers across tissue types. Findings and limits, study-wide: Tumor-adjacent and tumor-blood pairs shared a smaller degree of overlap than tumor region pairs. A significantly higher top-250-clone fraction was recorded for tumors than for blood (p = 0.039).

Starting from around 0.45 ug of total RNA, TCR beta cDNA was produced with a primer in the constant region. TCR beta libraries came from three nested multiplex PCR rounds using slightly modified ARM-PCR. In the first two PCR rounds, TRBV1-TRBV30 forward primers were paired with a C-beta reverse primer, and each round lasted roughly 9 cycles. TCRdb used MiXCR to reprocess the multiplex PCR reads, holding one entry per CDR3 protein. The profile shows under 150,000 distinct CDR3 sequences, under 70% of them singletons. Both ends counted, the CDR3 spans 14 residues. Germline V CDR1 and CDR2: SQVTM, ANQGSEA. Both RNA and DNA were isolated together from around 18-30 mg of bulk tissue that had not been sorted.

This TCR derives from a woman aged 55-69 years with primary liver carcinoma and hepatitis B virus infection. Input material: tumor-adjacent normal liver tissue. The V call is TRBV29-1, the J call TRBJ2-1; whether TRBD1, the table's D call, matches the DNA was not checked. The CDR3 loop is CSGRTGRPYNEQIL.